Listed below are T cell receptor beta chains from one sample, sequenced in a study of shared clonotypes between healthy human individuals. Profiling relied on immunoSEQ multiplex PCR, and the TCRdb table lists in-frame clones only, not all of them. The table lists around 1.9 million clones, 90% to 95% of them singletons. The sample comprised naive CD8+ T cells from PBMCs. Receptors were obtained from a man between 18 and 29 years old in good health. Some clones in this sample may be carry-over from other donors' samples. CDR3s include the opening cysteine and the closing phenylalanine or tryptophan. Size values are once, few and many counts, or a class for expanded clones, and some rows have none.

v_gene,abundance,len,CDR3aa
TRBV19,-,19,CASSPDYTGPILMNTEAFF
TRBV27,-,13,CASSPDRGNIQYF
TRBV5-1,few,12,CASSLGWTEAFF
TRBV28,-,15,CASSLGRLTNEKLFF
TRBV11-2,-,15,CASSFGGSTYNEQFF
TRBV7-8,-,20,CASSLAVFWGAEVPPGELFF
TRBV4-2,-,16,CASSQEIGELAYEQYF
TRBV15,-,15,CATSGNGQAEETQYF
TRBV29-1,-,12,CSVPGQYNEQFF
TRBV9,-,16,CASNGGRAFPSNEQFF
TRBV27,-,14,CASHELGPYNEQFF
TRBV11-3,-,15,CASSESAGLNTEAFF
TRBV29-1,-,12,CSVGRGFYEQYF
TRBV7-9,-,16,CASSLALAGALVEQYF
TRBV5-6,-,13,CASSPGRANGYTF
TRBV11-2,-,17,CASSLGLAGAYTGELFF
TRBV9,-,13,CASSASNGQPQHF
TRBV6-1,-,15,CASSEEVAGVYEQYF
TRBV5-1,-,14,CASSRDRGRDTQYF
TRBV6-5,-,16,CASSYSHGTSWYEQFF
TRBV14,-,18,CASSQDSGTLLAKNIQYF
TRBV5-3,-,9,CVGDTEAFF
TRBV27,-,14,CASSYDRGSGEQFF
TRBV7-9,-,13,CASSLGVGNEQFF